A single sample is the source of the 32 T cell receptor beta chains below, sequenced in a study of T cell repertoires in cytomegalovirus infection. TCRdb recomputed calls from the reads with MiXCR, one row per CDR3 protein. Found here are around 130,000 distinct CDR3 sequences, 8% to 9% of them singletons; the top ten hold roughly a tenth. Sequencing was performed on PBMCs. The origin of the receptors is a human donor in good health (CMV status not recorded). Some clones in this sample may be carry-over from other donors' samples.

This clonotype was observed a handful of times. The J gene is TRBJ1-1, the V gene TRBV7-9; D is undetermined. V lost 5 bases and J 4 bases, leaving 8 bases between the germline ends. The CDR3 consists of 12 residues. The germline gives CDR1 SEHNR, CDR2 FQNEAQ (reference sequence). The CDR3 bases are TGTGCCAGCAGCCCGACTCGCACTGAAGCTTTCTTT. Translated: CASSPTRTEAFF.

Many counts were recorded for this clonotype. The rearrangement joins TRBV3-1 to TRBJ1-5, with D unresolved. In germline, CDR1 is LGHDT, CDR2 YNNKEL (reference sequence). The CDR3 covers 16 residues. Trimming left V 1 base short and J 3 bases short, with 13 bases between. CDR3 nucleotide sequence: TGTGCCAGCAGCCAAGCAAGCCCGGGAGCCAATCAGCCCCAGCATTTT. This translates into CASSQASPGANQPQHF.

This clonotype was recorded many times. V gene TRBV7-9 combines with J gene TRBJ2-3; 10 positions agree with TRBD2. Germline CDR1 SEHNR, CDR2 FQNEAQ (reference sequence). The CDR3 has 20 residues. The J segment lost 0 bases and the V segment lost 5 bases, leaving 17 bases of the junction unmatched. The CDR3 bases are TGTGCCAGCAGCCCAAGTACGGTAGCGGGGGGCACCTCGAGCACAGATACGCAGTATTTT. Its protein product is CASSPSTVAGGTSSTDTQYF. The whole variable domain, remainder taken from reference TRBV7-9 and TRBJ2-3, is DTGVSQNPRHKITKRGQNVTFRCDPISEHNRLYWYRQTLGQGPEFLTYFQNEAQLEKSRLLSDRFSAERPKGSFSTLEIQRTEQGDSAMYLCASSPSTVAGGTSSTDTQYFGPGTRLTVL.

This clonotype was observed a handful of times. V gene TRBV7-6 combines with J gene TRBJ2-5; D is unclear. Trimming took 4 bases from V and 4 from J, leaving 16 bases between them. The CDR3 extends over 15 amino acids. Germline CDR1 is SGHVS and CDR2 is FNYEAQ. The CDR3: CASSSSIVVRETQYF. Written as DNA, the CDR3 is TGTGCCAGCAGCTCGTCAATCGTAGTAAGAGAGACCCAGTACTTC.

This clonotype was seen many times. The chain has TRBV11-2 and TRBJ2-2, with 12 positions matching TRBD1. J gave up 5 bases and V 1 base, and 17 bases lay outside the gene matches. Germline CDR1 SGHAT, CDR2 FQNNGV. The CDR3 length is 21 residues. The CDR3 DNA reads as TGTGCCAGCAGCTTAGTTTTGGGAACCGGGACAGGGGGCGGCCGGACCGGGGAGCTGTTTTTT. Encoded protein: CASSLVLGTGTGGGRTGELFF.

This clonotype was picked up many times. CDR3 in amino acids: CSVEWDNYGYTF. The CDR3 coding sequence is TGCAGCGTTGAGTGGGATAACTATGGCTACACCTTC. This sequence joins TRBV29-1 and TRBJ1-2; D is unclear. The CDR3 consists of 12 residues. V was cut by 3 bases and J by 1 base, with 6 bases left in between. Germline lookup yields CDR1 SQVTM and CDR2 ANQGSEA.

This chain links TRBV15 with TRBJ2-7, with a possible D match to TRBD1 (6 bases). Trimming cost V 3 bases and J 7 bases, with 16 bases left between them. The CDR3 extends over 14 amino acids. The germline V gene encodes CDR1 LNHNV and CDR2 YYDKDF (reference sequence). Here the CDR3 DNA reads TGTGCCACCAGCAGGGACCAGGGGATACGTGAGCAGTACTTC. Translation: CATSRDQGIREQYF.

This clonotype was counted many times. The chain uses TRBV7-2 and TRBJ1-2; 7 nucleotides match TRBD1. Germline CDR1 SGHTA, CDR2 FQGNSA. V was pared by 5 bases and J by 8 bases, with 20 bases of the junction left unmatched. This CDR3 region has 17 residues. CDR3 nucleotide sequence: TGTGCCAGCAGCCCACAGCCGAGTGGGAGGGGGCAGGAGGGCTACACCTTC. It codes for CASSPQPSGRGQEGYTF.

This clonotype was detected ten times or more. CDR3 in amino acids: CASRKGDNTGELFF. The CDR3 DNA sequence: TGTGCCAGCAGGAAAGGGGATAACACCGGGGAGCTGTTTTTT. The chain recombines TRBV6-6 with TRBJ2-2; tentatively, D is TRBD1 (5 bases). The CDR3 totals 14 residues. V was trimmed by 6 bases and J by 2 bases, leaving 10 bases between them. Germline CDR1 and CDR2: MNHNY and SVGAGI (reference sequence).

The chain carries TRBV2 and TRBJ1-1, with D possibly TRBD1 on 5 matching bases. CDR3 size: 14 residues. CDR1 SNHLY and CDR2 FYNNEI come from the germline V gene. The germline V and J ends were trimmed by 8 bases and 0 bases, with 13 bases remaining between them. The CDR3 protein is CASGVGRMNTEAFF. CDR3 DNA: TGTGCCAGCGGGGTGGGACGGATGAACACTGAAGCTTTCTTT.

This clonotype appeared many times. This sequence joins TRBV7-2 and TRBJ1-6; 8 bases fit TRBD1. Germline lookup yields CDR1 SGHTA and CDR2 FQGNSA. With 5 bases clipped from V and 1 base from J, the junction kept 4 bases outside the gene matches. The CDR3 has 16 amino acids. The CDR3 region is CASSAGGLSYNSPLHF. Here the CDR3 DNA reads TGTGCCAGCAGCGCAGGGGGCTTATCCTATAATTCACCCCTCCACTTT.

The chain couples TRBV6-6 to TRBJ2-1, with 9 bases lining up with TRBD1. With 5 bases clipped from V and 6 bases from J, the junction kept 8 bases outside the gene matches. This CDR3 has 15 residues. CDR1 is MNHNY, CDR2 SVGAGI, per germline (reference sequence). The DNA for the CDR3 is TGTGCCAGCAGTGGCCGGGACAGGGTAGGCAATGAGCAGTTCTTC. Encoded protein: CASSGRDRVGNEQFF.

This clonotype was recorded many times. The chain employs TRBV7-9 and TRBJ1-1, with TRBD1 matching over 7 bases. Germline V gives CDR1 SEHNR, CDR2 FQNEAQ (reference sequence). Trimming took 5 bases from V and 2 from J; bases not matched to a gene: 8. This CDR3 contains 15 residues. The CDR3 DNA sequence: TGTGCCAGCAGCGCAACGACAGGGTACAACACTGAAGCTTTCTTT. Protein sequence: CASSATTGYNTEAFF.

Worth noting for this clonotype: A much larger clonotype is one base distant, so this may be a read error. The rearrangement uses TRBV2 and TRBJ2-2; either TRBD1 or TRBD2 may supply D (5 bases each). This CDR3 spans 16 amino acids. Germline CDR1 is SNHLY and CDR2 is FYNNEI. CDR3 DNA sequence: TGTGCCAGCAGTGAAGTGGGGGTGGCGAACACCGAGGAGCTGTTTTTT. As protein: CASSEVGVANTEELFF.

In its sample, this clonotype was seen many times. J is TRBJ2-7 and V is TRBV20-1; D is tentatively TRBD1 or TRBD2 (5 bases each). The CDR3 has 13 residues. Between the trimmed V and J ends, which lost 5 bases and 6 bases, there was a span of 17 bases. Germline V gene lookup returns CDR1 DFQATT and CDR2 SNEGSKA (reference sequence). The CDR3 DNA follows: TGCAGTGCTCCTGAACCCGGGGCCTCCGAGCAGTACTTC. This codes for CSAPEPGASEQYF.

In this sample, this clonotype turned up many times. The rearrangement links TRBV7-2 to TRBJ2-7; D call uncertain. Germline V gene lookup returns CDR1 SGHTA and CDR2 FQGNSA. The V and J ends lost 5 bases and 1 base respectively, with 12 bases between them. The CDR3 consists of 14 residues. As DNA, the CDR3 is TGTGCCAGCAGCCAGACGTCTGTTTCCTACGAGCAGTACTTC. As protein: CASSQTSVSYEQYF.

This clonotype came up many times. V is TRBV4-2 and J is TRBJ1-3, with D possibly being TRBD1 (6 bases). The V gene's germline CDR1 is LGHNA and CDR2 YNFKEQ. V lost 0 bases and J lost 0, with 12 bases in between. This CDR3 contains 17 residues. This CDR3 is CASSQDGTINSGNTIYF. For the CDR3, the DNA is TGTGCCAGCAGCCAAGATGGGACAATCAACTCTGGAAACACCATATATTTT.

This clonotype was seen at least ten times. The chain carries TRBV25-1 and TRBJ2-5; D remains unclear. This CDR3 is 14 amino acids long. Looked up from germline, CDR1 is MGHDK and CDR2 is SYGVNS. The ends were cut back, 3 bases at V and 4 bases at J, with 12 bases in the middle. In DNA form, the CDR3 reads TGTGCCAGCAGTGACGTGGGGTTGGGAGAGACCCAGTACTTC. Its translation: CASSDVGLGETQYF.

This chain joins TRBV7-9 and TRBJ1-1, with a possible D match to TRBD1 (5 bases). Germline assignment: CDR1 SEHNR and CDR2 FQNEAQ (reference sequence). The V end lost 1 base, the J end lost 6 bases, and 12 bases lay between the germline ends. CDR3 length equals 14 residues. The CDR3 loop is CASSLGRTLPEAFF. Written as DNA, the CDR3 is TGTGCCAGCAGCTTAGGGAGGACACTGCCTGAAGCTTTCTTT.

V gene TRBV20-1 combines with J gene TRBJ2-7, with no clear D. V was clipped by 6 bases and J by 0 bases, with 15 bases between them. CDR1 is DFQATT, CDR2 SNEGSKA, per germline (reference sequence). The CDR3 contains 14 residues. The CDR3 loop reads CSARVRSNSYEQYF. CDR3 in DNA: TGCAGTGCCCGAGTCCGGAGTAACTCCTACGAGCAGTACTTC.

Many counts were recorded for this clonotype. V and J are TRBV28 and TRBJ1-5, with no clear D. This CDR3 has 15 amino acids. V gave up 3 bases and J gave up 4 bases, with 13 bases separating them. Germline-derived CDR1 and CDR2 are MDHEN and SYDVKM. In DNA, the CDR3 is TGTGCCAGCAGTTTGCTGGGAGCGCGGAATCAGCCCCAGCATTTT. Protein product: CASSLLGARNQPQHF.

This clonotype has a count of ten or more. The genes are TRBV7-9 and TRBJ1-1, with TRBD1 identical over 7 bases. V trimming: 4 bases; J trimming: 0 bases; junction bases outside the gene matches: 5. The length of the CDR3 is 15 residues. Germline CDR1 and CDR2: SEHNR and FQNEAQ (reference sequence). The CDR3 is CASSSTTGMNTEAFF. CDR3 nucleotides: TGTGCCAGCAGCTCTACGACAGGGATGAACACTGAAGCTTTCTTT.

This clonotype was observed many times. The CDR3 protein is CASSFSTSGRNNEQFF. Written as DNA, the CDR3 is TGTGCCAGCAGCTTCTCGACTAGCGGGAGGAACAATGAGCAGTTCTTC. The J gene is TRBJ2-1, the V gene TRBV5-6; 13 bases fit TRBD2. CDR1 and CDR2 from the germline V gene are SGHDT and YYEEEE. The CDR3 extends over 16 amino acids. V lost 2 bases and J lost 5; bases outside the gene matches: 4.

This clonotype was seen repeatedly, ten times or more. The chain combines TRBV6-1 with TRBJ2-2; D possibly uses TRBD1 or TRBD2 (5 bases each). Germline V gives CDR1 MNHNS, CDR2 SASEGT. With 6 bases removed from V and 5 bases from J, the gap between germline ends came to 22 bases. CDR3 length equals 17 residues. The CDR3 sequence is CASRFSRDASRTGELFF. DNA for the CDR3: TGTGCCAGCAGATTCTCCCGGGACGCCAGTCGGACCGGGGAGCTGTTTTTT.

This clonotype was detected ten times or more. This chain connects TRBV7-2 to TRBJ2-2; D not certain. The CDR3 totals 14 residues. Looked up from germline, CDR1 is SGHTA and CDR2 is FQGNSA. The V end lost 3 bases, the J end lost 4 bases, and 9 bases lay between the germline ends. The CDR3 sequence: CASSFGPFTGELFF. DNA for the CDR3: TGTGCCAGCAGCTTCGGGCCGTTCACCGGGGAGCTGTTTTTT.

In its sample, this clonotype was seen many times. The chain carries TRBV7-2 and TRBJ1-3, with a possible D match to TRBD1 (6 bases). This CDR3 spans 14 amino acids. Germline loops: CDR1 SGHTA, CDR2 FQGNSA. V shed 5 bases and J shed 5 bases, with 13 bases lying between them. CDR3 protein: CASSQGQSRNTIYF. CDR3 bases: TGTGCCAGCAGCCAAGGACAGTCTAGAAACACCATATATTTT.

This clonotype appeared a few times. The chain employs TRBV7-8 and TRBJ2-5; D remains unclear. This CDR3 is 14 amino acids long. Germline V gene data show CDR1 as SGHVS and CDR2 as FQNEAQ. Trimming removed 5 bases at V and 0 bases at J, with 10 bases between. DNA of the CDR3: TGTGCCAGCAGCGAAGATAGATACCAAGAGACCCAGTACTTC. This sequence encodes CASSEDRYQETQYF.

The table lists this clonotype with many counts. The J gene is TRBJ1-5, the V gene TRBV6-6; unclear D gene. V was cut by 0 bases and J by 7 bases, with 7 bases left in between. The CDR3 is 13 amino acids. Germline V gene lookup returns CDR1 MNHNY and CDR2 SVGAGI (reference sequence). The DNA of the CDR3 is TGTGCCAGCAGTTACTCGGTGGGCCAGCCCCAGCATTTT. Amino acid sequence: CASSYSVGQPQHF.

This chain joins TRBV2 and TRBJ2-1; D is unresolved. The CDR3 is made up of 11 amino acids. The V end lost 5 bases, the J end lost 7 bases, and 6 bases lay between the germline ends. Germline lookup yields CDR1 SNHLY and CDR2 FYNNEI. The chain's CDR3 is CASSFANEQFF. DNA of the CDR3: TGTGCCAGCAGTTTTGCGAATGAGCAGTTCTTC.

This clonotype was observed at least ten times. V is TRBV12-3 or TRBV12-4 and J is TRBJ1-1; TRBD1 agrees at 7 bases. The V gene end was trimmed by 6 bases and the J gene end by 6 bases; junction bases not matched to a gene: 10. CDR3 length: 14 amino acids. The CDR3, as DNA: TGTGCCAGCAGCTGGGGACAGAGCACGGCTGAAGCTTTCTTT. Residues: CASSWGQSTAEAFF.

This clonotype was counted a few times. The rearrangement joins TRBV29-1 to TRBJ2-7; D gene ambiguous. V was clipped by 1 base and J by 5 bases, with 6 bases between them. CDR3 size: 11 residues. Per the germline V gene, CDR1 is SQVTM and CDR2 is ANQGSEA. The CDR3 region has the DNA TGCAGCGTTGAAGGAAACAACGAGCAGTACTTC. It codes for CSVEGNNEQYF.

This clonotype was recorded at least ten times. The V call is TRBV7-2, the J call TRBJ2-2; D unclear. V shed 5 bases and J shed 0 bases, with 7 bases lying between them. The CDR3 is 14 residues long. CDR1 is SGHTA, CDR2 FQGNSA, per germline. CDR3: CASSATSNTGELFF. As DNA, the CDR3 is TGTGCCAGCAGCGCGACTTCGAACACCGGGGAGCTGTTTTTT.